The 9 T cell receptor beta chains below come from one sample, sequenced in a study of OX40 agonist ivuxolimab in advanced cancers. Clones were sequenced by immunoSEQ multiplex PCR, and TCRdb holds only the in-frame ones, with some missing. The table lists 74,000 or so clones, approximately 89% of them singletons. Specimen: CD4+ or CD8+ T cells sorted from blood, collected in a trial of the OX40 agonist ivuxolimab. The receptors stem from an adult with an advanced solid tumor such as melanoma, head and neck, liver or kidney cancer.

Comments on this clone: A junction boundary mismatches the germline segment, possibly from a read error. This chain joins TRBV29-1 and TRBJ2-3, with 7 bases that match TRBD2. The CDR3 covers 11 residues. Germline V gives CDR1 SQVTM, CDR2 ANQGSEA. The CDR3 DNA reads TGCAGCGCCGGCTACCCAATTGGGGAGGGGTTT. As protein: CSAGYPIGEGF.

The chain carries TRBV15 and TRBJ1-5; tentatively, D is TRBD1 (5 bases). In germline, CDR1 is LNHNV, CDR2 YYDKDF (reference sequence). Trimming removed 3 bases from V and 2 bases from J, with 8 bases in between. The CDR3 has 14 residues. The CDR3 protein is CATSSEGGNQPQHF. DNA of the CDR3: TGTGCCACCAGCAGTGAAGGGGGCAATCAGCCCCAGCATTTT.

V usage is TRBV9 and J usage is TRBJ1-5; maybe TRBD1 (5 bases). This CDR3 contains 15 residues. Germline V gene lookup returns CDR1 SGDLS and CDR2 YYNGEE. The germline V and J ends were trimmed by 2 bases and 3 bases, with 12 bases remaining between them. The CDR3 protein is CASSVGSGINQPQHF. In DNA form, the CDR3 reads TGTGCCAGCAGCGTCGGATCAGGGATCAATCAGCCCCAGCATTTT.

The rearrangement joins TRBV15 to TRBJ2-1, with unresolved D. V shed 0 bases and J shed 9 bases, with 12 bases lying between them. CDR1 LNHNV and CDR2 YYDKDF come from the germline V gene (reference sequence). This CDR3 has 14 amino acids. CDR3 sequence (DNA): TGTGCCACCAGCAGAGATGGTATGTCGGGTGAGCAGTTCTTC. Its translation is CATSRDGMSGEQFF.

The chain has TRBV28 and TRBJ2-1; 12 positions agree with TRBD2. Trimming removed 6 bases from V and 8 bases from J; junction bases left unmatched: 8. This CDR3 comprises 15 residues. Germline lookup yields CDR1 MDHEN and CDR2 SYDVKM. CDR3 sequence reads: CASSSSSGGAYEQFF. CDR3 nucleotide sequence: TGTGCCAGCAGCTCCTCTAGCGGGGGGGCCTATGAGCAGTTCTTC.

The chain carries TRBV19 and TRBJ2-5; D gene unclear. Per germline, CDR1 LNHDA and CDR2 SQIVND (reference sequence). This CDR3 has 14 amino acids. V dropped 3 bases and J dropped 2 bases, with 10 bases sitting between them. The CDR3 DNA reads as TGTGCCAGTAGTATCGGTACGCCTCAAGAGACCCAGTACTTC. Translating it yields CASSIGTPQETQYF.

The genes are TRBV6-5 and TRBJ2-5; no reliable D call. There are 14 residues in the CDR3. V lost 5 bases to trimming and J lost 7 bases, with 17 bases between them. CDR1 MNHEY and CDR2 SVGAGI come from the germline V gene. This CDR3 reads CASSDDWSKGTQYF. The CDR3 DNA reads as TGTGCCAGCAGTGACGACTGGTCCAAGGGGACCCAGTACTTC.

This clone was picked up one time. The V gene is TRBV5-1, the J gene TRBJ1-2; D uncertain. CDR1 and CDR2 from the germline V gene are SGHRS and YFSETQ. The CDR3 spans 15 residues. Trimming took 0 bases from V and 2 from J, leaving 11 bases between them. This CDR3 is CASSLAGRANYGYTF. CDR3 DNA sequence: TGCGCCAGCAGCTTGGCCGGACGAGCGAACTATGGCTACACCTTC. Full variable domain (rest looked up from reference TRBV5-1 and TRBJ1-2): KAGVTQTPRYLIKTRGQQVTLSCSPISGHRSVSWYQQTPGQGLQFLFEYFSETQRNKGNFPGRFSGRQFSNSRSEMNVSTLELGDSALYLCASSLAGRANYGYTFGSGTRLTVV.

V is TRBV23-1 and J is TRBJ2-7; D may be TRBD1 or TRBD2 (5 bases each). TRBV23-1 is known as an ORF, though its function is uncertain. V was shortened by 2 bases and J by 4 bases, with 12 bases between the two germline ends. The CDR3 contains 14 residues. The CDR3 bases are TGCGCCAGCAGTCAACGAGGGGTTGGGTACGAGCAGTACTTC. It encodes CASSQRGVGYEQYF.